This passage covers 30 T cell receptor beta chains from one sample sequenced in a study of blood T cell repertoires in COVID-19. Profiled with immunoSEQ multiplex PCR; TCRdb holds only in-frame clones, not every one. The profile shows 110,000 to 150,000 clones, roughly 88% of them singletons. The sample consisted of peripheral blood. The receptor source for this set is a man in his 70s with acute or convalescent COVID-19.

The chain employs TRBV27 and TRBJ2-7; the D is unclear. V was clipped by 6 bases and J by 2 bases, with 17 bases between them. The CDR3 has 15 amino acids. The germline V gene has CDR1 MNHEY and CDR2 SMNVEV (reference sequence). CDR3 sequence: CASSTPLKEPYEQYF. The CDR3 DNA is TGTGCCAGCAGCACCCCTTTAAAGGAGCCCTACGAGCAGTACTTC.

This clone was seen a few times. The CDR3 bases are TGTGCCAGTAGTATCTTGGGACAGGCGCAGCAGCCCCAGCATTTT. This translates into CASSILGQAQQPQHF. The chain combines TRBV19 with TRBJ1-5, with 8 bases matching TRBD1. Germline CDR1 and CDR2: LNHDA and SQIVND (reference sequence). The CDR3 has 15 residues. The V segment lost 3 bases and the J segment 7 bases; nucleotides outside the gene matches: 8.

The CDR3 region has the DNA TGTGCCAGCAGCTCCAGCGTAGGCAGGGACACTGAAGCTTTCTTT. This encodes CASSSSVGRDTEAFF. The chain couples TRBV7-9 to TRBJ1-1; D is possibly TRBD1 (5 bases). Germline CDR1 is SEHNR and CDR2 is FQNEAQ (reference sequence). CDR3 length equals 15 residues. Trimming took 4 bases from V and 3 from J, leaving 15 bases between them.

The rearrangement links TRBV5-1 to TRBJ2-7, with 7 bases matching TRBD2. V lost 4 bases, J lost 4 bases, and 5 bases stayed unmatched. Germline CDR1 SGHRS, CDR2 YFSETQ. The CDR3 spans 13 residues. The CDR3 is CASSPGGTYEQYF. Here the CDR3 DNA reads TGCGCCAGCAGCCCGGGAGGCACTTACGAGCAGTACTTC.

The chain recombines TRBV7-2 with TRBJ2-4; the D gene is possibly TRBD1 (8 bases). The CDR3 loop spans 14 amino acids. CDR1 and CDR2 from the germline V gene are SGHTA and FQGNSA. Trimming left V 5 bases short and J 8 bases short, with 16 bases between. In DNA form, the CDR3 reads TGTGCCAGCAGCATCGACAGGGGAGGGGACATTCAGTACTTC. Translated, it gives CASSIDRGGDIQYF.

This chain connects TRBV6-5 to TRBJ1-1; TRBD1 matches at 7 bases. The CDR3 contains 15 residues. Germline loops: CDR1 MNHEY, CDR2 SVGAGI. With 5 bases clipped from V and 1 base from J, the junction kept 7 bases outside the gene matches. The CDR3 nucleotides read TGTGCCAGCAGTCCCGGGACAGAAACGAACACTGAAGCTTTCTTT. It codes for CASSPGTETNTEAFF.

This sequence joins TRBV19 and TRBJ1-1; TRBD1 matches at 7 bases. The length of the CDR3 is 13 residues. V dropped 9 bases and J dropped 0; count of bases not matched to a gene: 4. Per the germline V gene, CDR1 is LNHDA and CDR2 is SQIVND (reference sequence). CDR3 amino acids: CASSGQLNTEAFF. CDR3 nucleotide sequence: TGTGCCAGCTCGGGACAGTTGAACACTGAAGCTTTCTTT.

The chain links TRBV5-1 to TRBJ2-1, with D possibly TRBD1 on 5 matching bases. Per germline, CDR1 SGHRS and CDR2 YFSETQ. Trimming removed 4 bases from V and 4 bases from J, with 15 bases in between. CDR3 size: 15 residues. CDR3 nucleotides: TGCGCCAGCAGCCTGACAGAAACCCAATACAATGAGCAGTTCTTC. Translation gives CASSLTETQYNEQFF. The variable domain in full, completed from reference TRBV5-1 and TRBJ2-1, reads KAGVTQTPRYLIKTRGQQVTLSCSPISGHRSVSWYQQTPGQGLQFLFEYFSETQRNKGNFPGRFSGRQFSNSRSEMNVSTLELGDSALYLCASSLTETQYNEQFFGPGTRLTVL.

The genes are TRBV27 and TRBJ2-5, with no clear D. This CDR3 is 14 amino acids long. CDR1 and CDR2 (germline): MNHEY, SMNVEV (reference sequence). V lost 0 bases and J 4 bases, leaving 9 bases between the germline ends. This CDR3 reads CASSLSTGGETQYF. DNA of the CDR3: TGTGCCAGCAGTTTATCGACGGGTGGAGAGACCCAGTACTTC.

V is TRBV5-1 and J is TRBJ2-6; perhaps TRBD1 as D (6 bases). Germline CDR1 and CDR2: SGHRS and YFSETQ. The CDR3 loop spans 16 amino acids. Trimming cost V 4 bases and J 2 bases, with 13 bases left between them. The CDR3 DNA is TGCGCCAGCAGCCCACAGGGTCTGGCTGGGGCCAACGTCCTGACTTTC. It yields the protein CASSPQGLAGANVLTF.

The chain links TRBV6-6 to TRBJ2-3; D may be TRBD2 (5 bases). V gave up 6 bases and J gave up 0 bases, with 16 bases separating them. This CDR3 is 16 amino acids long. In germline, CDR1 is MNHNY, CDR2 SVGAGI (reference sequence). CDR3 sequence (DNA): TGTGCCAGCAGCACAATACCGGGGTTTAGCACAGATACGCAGTATTTT. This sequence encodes CASSTIPGFSTDTQYF.

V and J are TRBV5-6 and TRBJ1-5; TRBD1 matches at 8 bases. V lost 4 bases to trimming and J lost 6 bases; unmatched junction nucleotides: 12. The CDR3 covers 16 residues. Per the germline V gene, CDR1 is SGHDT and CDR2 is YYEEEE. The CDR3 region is CASSALQGDAAQPQHF. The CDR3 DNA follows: TGTGCCAGCAGCGCCTTACAGGGGGATGCGGCTCAGCCCCAGCATTTT.

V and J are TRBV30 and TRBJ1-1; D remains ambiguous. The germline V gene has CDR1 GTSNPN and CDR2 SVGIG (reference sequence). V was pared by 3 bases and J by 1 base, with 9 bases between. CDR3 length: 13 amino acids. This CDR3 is CAWSASGNTEAFF. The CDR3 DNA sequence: TGTGCCTGGAGCGCATCGGGGAACACTGAAGCTTTCTTT. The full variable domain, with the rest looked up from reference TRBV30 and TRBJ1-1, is SQTIHQWPATLVQPVGSPLSLECTVEGTSNPNLYWYRQAAGRGLQLLFYSVGIGQISSEVPQNLSASRPQDRQFILSSKKLLLSDSGFYLCAWSASGNTEAFFGQGTRLTVV.

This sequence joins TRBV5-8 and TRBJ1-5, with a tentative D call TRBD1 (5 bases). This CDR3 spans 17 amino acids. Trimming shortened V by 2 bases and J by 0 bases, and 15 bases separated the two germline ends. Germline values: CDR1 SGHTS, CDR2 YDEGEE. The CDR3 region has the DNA TGTGCCAGCAGCTTTAGGGGCGCAGGAAGTAGCAATCAGCCCCAGCATTTT. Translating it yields CASSFRGAGSSNQPQHF.

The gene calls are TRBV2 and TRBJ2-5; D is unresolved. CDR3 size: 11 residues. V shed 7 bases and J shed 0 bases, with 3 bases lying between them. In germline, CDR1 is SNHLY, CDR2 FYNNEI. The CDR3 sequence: CASTYQETQYF. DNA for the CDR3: TGTGCCAGCACGTACCAAGAGACCCAGTACTTC.

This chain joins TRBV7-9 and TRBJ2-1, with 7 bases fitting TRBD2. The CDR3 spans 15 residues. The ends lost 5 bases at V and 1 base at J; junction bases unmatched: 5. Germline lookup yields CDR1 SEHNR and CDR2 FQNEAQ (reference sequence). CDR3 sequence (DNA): TGTGCCAGCAGCGGGCGGGAGAGGTCCTACAATGAGCAGTTCTTC. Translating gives CASSGRERSYNEQFF.

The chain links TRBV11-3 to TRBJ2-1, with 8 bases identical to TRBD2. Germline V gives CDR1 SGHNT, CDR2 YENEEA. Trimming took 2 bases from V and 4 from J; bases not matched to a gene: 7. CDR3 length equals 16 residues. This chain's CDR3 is CASSLITSGLYNEQFF. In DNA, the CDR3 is TGTGCCAGCAGCTTAATAACTAGCGGTTTATACAATGAGCAGTTCTTC. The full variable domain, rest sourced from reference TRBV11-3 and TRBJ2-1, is EAGVVQSPRYKIIEKKQPVAFWCNPISGHNTLYWYLQNLGQGPELLIRYENEEAVDDSQLPKDRFSAERLKGVDSTLKIQPAELGDSAVYLCASSLITSGLYNEQFFGPGTRLTVL.

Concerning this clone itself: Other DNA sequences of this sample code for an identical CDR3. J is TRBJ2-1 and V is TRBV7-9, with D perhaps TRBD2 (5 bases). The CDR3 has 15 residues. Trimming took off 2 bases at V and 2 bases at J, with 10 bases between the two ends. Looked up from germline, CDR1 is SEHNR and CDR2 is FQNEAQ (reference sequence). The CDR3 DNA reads TGTGCCAGCAGCTTAAGTGGGGAGCCCTACAATGAGCAGTTCTTC. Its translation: CASSLSGEPYNEQFF.

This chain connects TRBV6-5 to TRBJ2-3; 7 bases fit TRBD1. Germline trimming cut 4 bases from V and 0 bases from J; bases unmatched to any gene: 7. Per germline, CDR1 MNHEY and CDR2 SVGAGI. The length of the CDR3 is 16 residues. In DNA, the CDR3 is TGTGCCAGCAGTTCCTGGACAGGTTCTAGCACAGATACGCAGTATTTT. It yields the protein CASSSWTGSSTDTQYF.

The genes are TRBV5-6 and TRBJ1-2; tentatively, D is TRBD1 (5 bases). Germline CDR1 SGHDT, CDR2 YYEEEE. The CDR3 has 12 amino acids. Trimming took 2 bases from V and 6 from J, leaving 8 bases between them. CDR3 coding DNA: TGTGCCAGCAGCTTCTCAGGGAATGGCTACACCTTC. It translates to CASSFSGNGYTF.

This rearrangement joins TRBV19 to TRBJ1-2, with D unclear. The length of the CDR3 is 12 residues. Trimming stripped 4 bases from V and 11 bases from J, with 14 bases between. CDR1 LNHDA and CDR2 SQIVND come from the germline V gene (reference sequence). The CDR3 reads CASSTASGGYTF. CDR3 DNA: TGTGCCAGTAGTACTGCGTCTGGAGGTTACACCTTC.

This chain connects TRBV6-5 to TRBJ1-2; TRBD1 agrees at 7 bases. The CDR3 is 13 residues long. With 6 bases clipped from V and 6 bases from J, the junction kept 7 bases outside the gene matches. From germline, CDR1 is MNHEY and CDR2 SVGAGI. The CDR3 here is CASSDRDQNGYTF. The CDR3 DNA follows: TGTGCCAGCAGCGACAGGGATCAGAATGGCTACACCTTC.

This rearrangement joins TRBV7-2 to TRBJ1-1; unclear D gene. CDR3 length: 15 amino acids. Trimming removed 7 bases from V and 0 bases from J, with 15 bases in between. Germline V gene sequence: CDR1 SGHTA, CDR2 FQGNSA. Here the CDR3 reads CASTAYGLMNTEAFF. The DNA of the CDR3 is TGTGCCAGCACCGCTTATGGGCTCATGAACACTGAAGCTTTCTTT.

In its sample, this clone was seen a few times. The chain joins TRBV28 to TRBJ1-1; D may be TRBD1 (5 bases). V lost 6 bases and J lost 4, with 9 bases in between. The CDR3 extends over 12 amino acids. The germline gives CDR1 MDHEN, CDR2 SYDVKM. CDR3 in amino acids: CASRYRSTEAFF. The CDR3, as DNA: TGTGCCAGCAGATACAGGAGCACTGAAGCTTTCTTT.

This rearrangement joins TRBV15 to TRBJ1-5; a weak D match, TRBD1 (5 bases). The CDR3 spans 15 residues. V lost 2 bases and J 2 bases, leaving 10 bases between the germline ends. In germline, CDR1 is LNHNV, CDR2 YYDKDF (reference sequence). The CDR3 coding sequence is TGTGCCACCAGCAGACGTACAGGCGGCAATCAGCCCCAGCATTTT. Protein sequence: CATSRRTGGNQPQHF.

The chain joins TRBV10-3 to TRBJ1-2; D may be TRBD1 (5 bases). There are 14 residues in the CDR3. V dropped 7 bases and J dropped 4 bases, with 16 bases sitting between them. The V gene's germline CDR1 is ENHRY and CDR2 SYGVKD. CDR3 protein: CAIKAGSESYGYTF. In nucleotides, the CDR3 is TGTGCCATCAAAGCAGGGTCTGAGAGCTATGGCTACACCTTC.

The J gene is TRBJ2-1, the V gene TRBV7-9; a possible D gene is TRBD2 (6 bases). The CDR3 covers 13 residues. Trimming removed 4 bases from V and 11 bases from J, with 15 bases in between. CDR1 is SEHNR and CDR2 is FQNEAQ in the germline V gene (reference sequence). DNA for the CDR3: TGTGCCAGCAGCTACCGGGACTTTTTAAAGCAGTTCTTC. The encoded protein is CASSYRDFLKQFF. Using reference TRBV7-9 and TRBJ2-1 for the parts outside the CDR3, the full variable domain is DTGVSQNPRHKITKRGQNVTFRCDPISEHNRLYWYRQTLGQGPEFLTYFQNEAQLEKSRLLSDRFSAERPKGSFSTLEIQRTEQGDSAMYLCASSYRDFLKQFFGPGTRLTVL.

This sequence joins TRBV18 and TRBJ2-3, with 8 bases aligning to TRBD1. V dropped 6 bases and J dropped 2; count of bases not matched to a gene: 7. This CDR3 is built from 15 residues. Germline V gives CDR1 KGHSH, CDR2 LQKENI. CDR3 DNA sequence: TGTGCCAGCTCCCGGACAGGGAAGGACACAGATACGCAGTATTTT. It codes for CASSRTGKDTDTQYF.

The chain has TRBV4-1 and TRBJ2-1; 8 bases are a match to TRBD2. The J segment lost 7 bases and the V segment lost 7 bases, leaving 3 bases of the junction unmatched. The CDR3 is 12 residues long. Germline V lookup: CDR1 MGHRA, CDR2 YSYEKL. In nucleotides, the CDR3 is TGCGCCAGCAAACGGGGGGGTAATGAGCAGTTCTTC. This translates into CASKRGGNEQFF.

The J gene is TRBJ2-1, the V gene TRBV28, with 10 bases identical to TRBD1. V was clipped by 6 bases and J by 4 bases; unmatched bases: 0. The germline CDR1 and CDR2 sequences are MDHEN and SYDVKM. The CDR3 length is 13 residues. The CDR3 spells CASRGQGYNEQFF. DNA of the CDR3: TGTGCCAGCAGGGGACAGGGGTACAATGAGCAGTTCTTC.